A single sample is the source of the 18 T cell receptor beta chains below, sequenced in a study of identical twins. TCRdb ran MiXCR on the 5' RACE reads and lists one entry per CDR3 protein. Here the sample spans nearly 200,000 distinct CDR3 sequences, more than 15% being singletons. These same records also appear under a second study, on T cells expressing NK-cell markers.

Sequenced material: CD8+ T cells sorted from blood. The origin of the receptors is a woman in her late teens or twenties in good health.

The chain employs TRBV6-2 or TRBV6-3 and TRBJ2-1; tentative D call: TRBD1 (6 bases). Trimming removed 5 bases from V and 4 bases from J, with 9 bases in between. There are 13 residues in the CDR3. Germline-derived CDR1 and CDR2 are MNHEY and SVGEGT. CDR3: CASSGDTYNEQFF. In nucleotides, the CDR3 is TGTGCCAGCAGTGGGGACACTTACAATGAGCAGTTCTTC.

The chain combines TRBV29-1 with TRBJ1-2; D perhaps matches TRBD1 (5 bases). Trimming removed 3 bases at V and 7 bases at J, with 6 bases between. Germline assignment: CDR1 SQVTM and CDR2 ANQGSEA. The CDR3 has 10 residues. The CDR3 DNA reads as TGCAGCGTTGACCAGGGTGGCTACACCTTC. It encodes CSVDQGGYTF.

The V call is TRBV5-1, the J call TRBJ2-5; the D call may be TRBD1 or TRBD2 (5 bases each). The germline CDR1 and CDR2 sequences are SGHRS and YFSETQ. The CDR3 runs 14 residues. Trimming took off 0 bases at V and 4 bases at J, with 10 bases between the two ends. CDR3 DNA sequence: TGCGCCAGCAGCTTGGGAGGGGCCGCAGAGACCCAGTACTTC. This sequence encodes CASSLGGAAETQYF.

This chain joins TRBV5-6 and TRBJ2-7; 13 bases line up with TRBD2. The ends lost 4 bases at V and 0 bases at J; junction bases unmatched: 4. This CDR3 comprises 16 residues. The germline V gene encodes CDR1 SGHDT and CDR2 YYEEEE. The CDR3 is CASSPGLAGSSYEQYF. CDR3 nucleotides: TGTGCCAGCAGCCCGGGACTAGCGGGGAGCTCCTACGAGCAGTACTTC.

J is TRBJ2-5 and V is TRBV9; TRBD1 might be the D (6 bases). Trimming took 0 bases from V and 5 from J, leaving 11 bases between them. The CDR3 length is 14 residues. Germline CDR1 SGDLS, CDR2 YYNGEE. The CDR3 sequence is CASSVGSGVETQYF. The CDR3 DNA sequence: TGTGCCAGCAGCGTAGGATCAGGGGTGGAGACCCAGTACTTC.

J is TRBJ2-2 and V is TRBV11-3; TRBD2 matches 8 bases. The CDR3 is made up of 14 amino acids. The junction had 4 bases not matched to a gene; V was cut back by 5 bases and J by 5 bases. CDR1 is SGHNT and CDR2 is YENEEA in the germline V gene. The CDR3 nucleotides read TGTGCCAGCAGCGCAGGGACTAGGACCGGGGAGCTGTTTTTT. It encodes CASSAGTRTGELFF.

At least ten counts were recorded for this clonotype. The chain recombines TRBV5-1 with TRBJ1-4; D gene ambiguous. Germline V gene lookup returns CDR1 SGHRS and CDR2 YFSETQ. V was shortened by 4 bases and J by 0 bases, with 10 bases between the two germline ends. The CDR3 has 15 residues. In nucleotides, the CDR3 is TGCGCCAGCAGCCCATCGGGGACAACTAATGAAAAACTGTTTTTT. Protein product: CASSPSGTTNEKLFF.

The chain recombines TRBV2 with TRBJ2-1, with 10 nucleotides matching TRBD2. Germline assignment: CDR1 SNHLY and CDR2 FYNNEI. V was pared by 6 bases and J by 2 bases, with 4 bases of the junction left unmatched. The CDR3 spans 15 residues. The CDR3 bases are TGTGCCAGCAGGGCAGCGGGAGGGCCCTACAATGAGCAGTTCTTC. Protein product: CASRAAGGPYNEQFF.

This chain uses TRBV27 with TRBJ2-1; 7 bases agree with TRBD2. The CDR3 runs 16 residues. V shed 4 bases, J shed 2 bases, and the junction held 8 bases outside the gene matches. Germline CDR1 and CDR2: MNHEY and SMNVEV (reference sequence). CDR3 region: CASSSSERGPYNEQFF. The CDR3 nucleotides read TGTGCCAGCAGTTCGTCCGAGCGGGGACCCTACAATGAGCAGTTCTTC.

This chain links TRBV7-2 with TRBJ2-2, with TRBD2 as a possible D gene (7 bases). CDR1 SGHTA and CDR2 FQGNSA come from the germline V gene. With 4 bases removed from V and 6 bases from J, the gap between germline ends came to 18 bases. CDR3 length: 16 residues. CDR3 nucleotide sequence: TGTGCCAGCAGCTCAACTAGGGGGGAGGGGGCCGGGGAGCTGTTTTTT. Protein product: CASSSTRGEGAGELFF.

This rearrangement joins TRBV19 to TRBJ2-7; TRBD2 agrees at 8 bases. V was pared by 6 bases and J by 1 base, with 8 bases of the junction left unmatched. Germline CDR1 and CDR2: LNHDA and SQIVND (reference sequence). The CDR3 is 15 residues long. The CDR3 reads CASRPGSGSSYEQYF. The CDR3, as DNA: TGTGCCAGTAGGCCCGGCAGCGGGAGTTCCTACGAGCAGTACTTC. The complete variable domain, with remaining parts taken from reference TRBV19 and TRBJ2-7, reads DGGITQSPKYLFRKEGQNVTLSCEQNLNHDAMYWYRQDPGQGLRLIYYSQIVNDFQKGDIAEGYSVSREKKESFPLTVTSAQKNPTAFYLCASRPGSGSSYEQYFGPGTRLTVT.

The genes are TRBV20-1 and TRBJ1-5; D is perhaps TRBD1 (6 bases). This CDR3 contains 15 residues. V lost 6 bases, J lost 0 bases, and 15 bases lay in between. The germline V gene encodes CDR1 DFQATT and CDR2 SNEGSKA (reference sequence). The CDR3 is CSAGTSALSNQPQHF. CDR3 in DNA: TGCAGTGCCGGGACATCAGCCCTTAGCAATCAGCCCCAGCATTTT.

This chain uses TRBV9 with TRBJ2-7; D not certain. From germline, CDR1 is SGDLS and CDR2 YYNGEE. The V end was cut by 3 bases, the J end by 9 bases, with 13 bases between. CDR3 size: 12 residues. DNA of the CDR3: TGTGCCAGCAGCGCGGGCGGCGGAACGCAGTACTTC. Its protein product is CASSAGGGTQYF.

This rearrangement joins TRBV4-3 to TRBJ2-7, with D possibly being TRBD2 (5 bases). The CDR3 is 15 residues long. Germline lookup yields CDR1 LGHNA and CDR2 YSLEER. Deletions cut 3 bases from V and 6 bases from J, with 18 bases between. In DNA, the CDR3 is TGCGCCAGCAGCCAGCCAGCGGCCCCTCGAACCGAGCAGTACTTC. The encoded protein is CASSQPAAPRTEQYF.

The chain couples TRBV7-2 to TRBJ2-2; D gene ambiguous. The V and J ends lost 1 base and 6 bases respectively, with 6 bases between them. The CDR3 length is 13 residues. Germline V gene lookup returns CDR1 SGHTA and CDR2 FQGNSA. The CDR3 is CASSLGQSGELFF. CDR3 coding DNA: TGTGCCAGCAGCTTAGGTCAATCCGGGGAGCTGTTTTTT.

The chain links TRBV7-2 to TRBJ2-3; 13 nucleotides match TRBD2. V dropped 1 base and J dropped 5; count of bases not matched to a gene: 0. The CDR3 sequence is 15 residues long. Per the germline V gene, CDR1 is SGHTA and CDR2 is FQGNSA. CDR3 in amino acids: CASSLGTSGGDTQYF. DNA of the CDR3: TGTGCCAGCAGCTTAGGGACTAGCGGGGGAGATACGCAGTATTTT.

This rearrangement joins TRBV7-9 to TRBJ2-3; D not certain. V lost 4 bases, J lost 2 bases, and 10 bases lay in between. The CDR3 totals 14 residues. The germline V gene encodes CDR1 SEHNR and CDR2 FQNEAQ (reference sequence). CDR3 residues: CASSSNRDTDTQYF. CDR3 bases: TGTGCCAGCAGCTCGAATAGGGACACAGATACGCAGTATTTT.

The chain carries TRBV6-2 or TRBV6-3 and TRBJ2-2; 11 nucleotides line up with TRBD2. J was trimmed by 7 bases and V by 6 bases; bases with no gene match: 7. The CDR3 is made up of 15 amino acids. Germline V gives CDR1 MNHEY, CDR2 SVGEGT. CDR3 residues: CASRTSGSVSGELFF. The CDR3 DNA reads TGTGCCAGCAGAACTAGCGGGAGTGTAAGCGGGGAGCTGTTTTTT.